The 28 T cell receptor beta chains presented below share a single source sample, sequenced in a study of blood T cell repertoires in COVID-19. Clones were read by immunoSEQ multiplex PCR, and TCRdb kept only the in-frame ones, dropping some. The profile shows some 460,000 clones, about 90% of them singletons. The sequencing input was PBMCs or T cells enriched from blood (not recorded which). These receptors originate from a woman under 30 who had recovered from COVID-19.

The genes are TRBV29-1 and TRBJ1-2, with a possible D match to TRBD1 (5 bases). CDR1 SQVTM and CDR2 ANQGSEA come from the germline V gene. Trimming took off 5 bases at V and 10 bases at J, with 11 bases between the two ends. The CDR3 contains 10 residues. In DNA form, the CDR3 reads TGCAGCGTTCTGACAGTTGACTACACCTTC. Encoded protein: CSVLTVDYTF.

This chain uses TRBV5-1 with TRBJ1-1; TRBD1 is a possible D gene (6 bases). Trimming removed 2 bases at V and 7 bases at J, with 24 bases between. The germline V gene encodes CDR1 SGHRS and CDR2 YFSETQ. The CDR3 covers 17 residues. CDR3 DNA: TGCGCCAGCAGCTTCTACCGAGCCCCAGGGGCTGTACTTGAAGCTTTCTTT. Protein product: CASSFYRAPGAVLEAFF.

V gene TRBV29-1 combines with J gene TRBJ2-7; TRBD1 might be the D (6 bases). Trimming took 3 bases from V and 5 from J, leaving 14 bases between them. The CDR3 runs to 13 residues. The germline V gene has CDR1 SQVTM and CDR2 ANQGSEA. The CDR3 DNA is TGCAGCGTTGACGGCAGGGGCTACCACGAGCAGTACTTC. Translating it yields CSVDGRGYHEQYF.

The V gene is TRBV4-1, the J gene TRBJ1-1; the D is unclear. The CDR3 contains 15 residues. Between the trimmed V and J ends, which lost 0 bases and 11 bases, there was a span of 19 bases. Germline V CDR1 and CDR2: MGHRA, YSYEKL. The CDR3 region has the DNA TGCGCCAGCAGCCAAGAAGCCCGTCCAGAGGGTAATGCTTTCTTT. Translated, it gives CASSQEARPEGNAFF.

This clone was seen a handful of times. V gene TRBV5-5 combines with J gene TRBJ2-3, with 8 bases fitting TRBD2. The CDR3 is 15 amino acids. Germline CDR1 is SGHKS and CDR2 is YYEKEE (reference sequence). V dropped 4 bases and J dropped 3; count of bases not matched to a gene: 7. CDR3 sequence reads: CASSLGSGTTDTQYF. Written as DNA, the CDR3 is TGTGCCAGCAGCCTAGGTAGCGGGACTACAGATACGCAGTATTTT.

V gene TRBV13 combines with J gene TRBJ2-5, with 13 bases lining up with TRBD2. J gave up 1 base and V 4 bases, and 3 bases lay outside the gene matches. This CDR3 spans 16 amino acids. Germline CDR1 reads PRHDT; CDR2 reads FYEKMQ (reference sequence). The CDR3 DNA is TGTGCCAGCAGCTCCCGGACTAGCGGGGGCCAAGAGACCCAGTACTTC. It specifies CASSSRTSGGQETQYF.

The CDR3 nucleotides are TGCGCCAGCAGTAGGACAGGGGAGGACATTCAGTACTTC. Translation: CASSRTGEDIQYF. This chain joins TRBV5-1 and TRBJ2-4, with 9 positions matching TRBD1. Germline loops: CDR1 SGHRS, CDR2 YFSETQ. The junction had 5 bases not matched to a gene; V was cut back by 5 bases and J by 8 bases. The CDR3 contains 13 residues.

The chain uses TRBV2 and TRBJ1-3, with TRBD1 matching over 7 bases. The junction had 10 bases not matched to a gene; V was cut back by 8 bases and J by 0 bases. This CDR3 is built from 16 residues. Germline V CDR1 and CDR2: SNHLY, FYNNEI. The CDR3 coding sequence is TGTGCCAGCTCCTCCGAGGGGGCTTTCTCTGGAAACACCATATATTTT. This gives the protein CASSSEGAFSGNTIYF. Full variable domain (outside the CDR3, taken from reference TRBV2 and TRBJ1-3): EPEVTQTPSHQVTQMGQEVILRCVPISNHLYFYWYRQILGQKVEFLVSFYNNEISEKSEIFDDQFSVERPDGSNFTLKIRSTKLEDSAMYFCASSSEGAFSGNTIYFGEGSWLTVV.

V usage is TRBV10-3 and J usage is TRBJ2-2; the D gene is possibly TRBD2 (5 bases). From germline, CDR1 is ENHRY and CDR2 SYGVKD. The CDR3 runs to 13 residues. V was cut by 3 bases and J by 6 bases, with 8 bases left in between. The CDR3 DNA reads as TGTGCCATCAGTGACGGGATAGCCGGGGAGCTGTTTTTT. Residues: CAISDGIAGELFF.

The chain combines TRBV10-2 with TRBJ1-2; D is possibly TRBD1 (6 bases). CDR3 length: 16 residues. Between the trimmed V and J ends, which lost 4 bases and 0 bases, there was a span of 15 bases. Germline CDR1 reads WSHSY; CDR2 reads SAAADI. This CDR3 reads CASSGSGTPTNYGYTF. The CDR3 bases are TGCGCCAGCAGTGGATCCGGGACACCGACTAACTATGGCTACACCTTC.

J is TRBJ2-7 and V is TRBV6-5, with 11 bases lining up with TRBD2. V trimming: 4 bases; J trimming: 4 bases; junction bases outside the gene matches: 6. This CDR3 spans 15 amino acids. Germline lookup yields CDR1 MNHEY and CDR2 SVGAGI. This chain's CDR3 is CASSFRLAGRYEQYF. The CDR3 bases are TGTGCCAGCAGTTTCCGACTAGCGGGGAGGTACGAGCAGTACTTC.

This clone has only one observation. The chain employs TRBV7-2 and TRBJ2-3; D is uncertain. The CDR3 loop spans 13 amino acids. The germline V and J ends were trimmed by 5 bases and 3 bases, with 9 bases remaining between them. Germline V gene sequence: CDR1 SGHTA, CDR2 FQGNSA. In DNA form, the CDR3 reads TGTGCCAGCAGCCAAGCTAGGACAGATACGCAGTATTTT. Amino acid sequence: CASSQARTDTQYF. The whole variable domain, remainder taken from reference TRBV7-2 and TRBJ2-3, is GAGVSQSPSNKVTEKGKDVELRCDPISGHTALYWYRQSLGQGLEFLIYFQGNSAPDKSGLPSDRFSAERTGGSVSTLTIQRTQQEDSAVYLCASSQARTDTQYFGPGTRLTVL.

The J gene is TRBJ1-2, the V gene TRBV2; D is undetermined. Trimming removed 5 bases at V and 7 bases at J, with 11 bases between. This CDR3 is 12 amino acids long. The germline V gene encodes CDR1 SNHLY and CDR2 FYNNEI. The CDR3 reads CASSQQTAGYTF. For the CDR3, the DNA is TGTGCCAGCAGTCAACAGACGGCTGGCTACACCTTC.

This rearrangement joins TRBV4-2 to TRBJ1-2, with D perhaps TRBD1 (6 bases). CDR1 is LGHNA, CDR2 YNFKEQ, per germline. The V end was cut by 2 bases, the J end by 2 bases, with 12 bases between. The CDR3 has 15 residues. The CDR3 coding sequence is TGTGCCAGCAGCCAAACTCCTACAGGGAACTATGGCTACACCTTC. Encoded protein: CASSQTPTGNYGYTF.

The DNA of the CDR3 is TGTGCCAGCAGCAAAGTGGGTAGCCGGGGACAGCCCCAGCATTTT. Protein sequence: CASSKVGSRGQPQHF. The chain has TRBV21-1 and TRBJ1-5. TRBV21-1 constitutes a pseudogene. The CDR3 runs to 15 residues.

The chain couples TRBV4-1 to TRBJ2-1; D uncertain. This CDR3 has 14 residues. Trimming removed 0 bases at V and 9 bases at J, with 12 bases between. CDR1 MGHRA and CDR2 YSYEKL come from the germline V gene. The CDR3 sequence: CASSQEADLGEQFF. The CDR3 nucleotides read TGCGCCAGCAGCCAAGAAGCTGATCTCGGTGAGCAGTTCTTC.

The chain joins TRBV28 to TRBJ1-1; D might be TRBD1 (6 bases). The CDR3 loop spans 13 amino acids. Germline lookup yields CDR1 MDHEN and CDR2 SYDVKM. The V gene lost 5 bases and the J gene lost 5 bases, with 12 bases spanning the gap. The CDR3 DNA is TGTGCCAGCAGTCTTCCGAGGGGGACTGAAGCTTTCTTT. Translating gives CASSLPRGTEAFF.

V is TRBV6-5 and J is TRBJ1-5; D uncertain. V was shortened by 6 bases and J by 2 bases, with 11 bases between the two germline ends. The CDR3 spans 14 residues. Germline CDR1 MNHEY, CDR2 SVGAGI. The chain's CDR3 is CASSAQRGNQPQHF. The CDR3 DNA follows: TGTGCCAGCAGCGCCCAGCGCGGCAATCAGCCCCAGCATTTT.

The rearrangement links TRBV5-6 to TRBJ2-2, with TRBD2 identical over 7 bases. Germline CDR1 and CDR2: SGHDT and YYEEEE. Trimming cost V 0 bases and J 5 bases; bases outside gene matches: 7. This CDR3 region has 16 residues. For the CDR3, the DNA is TGTGCCAGCAGCTTGGGGGCGGGGGACCTTACCGGGGAGCTGTTTTTT. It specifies CASSLGAGDLTGELFF.

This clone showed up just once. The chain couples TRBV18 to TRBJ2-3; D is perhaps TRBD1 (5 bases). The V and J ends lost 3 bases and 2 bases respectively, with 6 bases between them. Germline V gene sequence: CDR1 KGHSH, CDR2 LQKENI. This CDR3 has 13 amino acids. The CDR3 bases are TGTGCCAGCTCACCGGACACCACAGATACGCAGTATTTT. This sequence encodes CASSPDTTDTQYF. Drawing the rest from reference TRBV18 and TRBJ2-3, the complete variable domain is NAGVMQNPRHLVRRRGQEARLRCSPMKGHSHVYWYRQLPEEGLKFMVYLQKENIIDESGMPKERFSAEFPKEGPSILRIQQVVRGDSAAYFCASSPDTTDTQYFGPGTRLTVL.

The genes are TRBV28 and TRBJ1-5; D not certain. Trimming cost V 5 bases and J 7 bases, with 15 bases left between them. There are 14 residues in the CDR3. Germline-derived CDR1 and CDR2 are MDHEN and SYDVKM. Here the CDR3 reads CASSPGGVWQPQHF. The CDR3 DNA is TGTGCCAGCAGTCCCGGCGGGGTTTGGCAGCCCCAGCATTTT.

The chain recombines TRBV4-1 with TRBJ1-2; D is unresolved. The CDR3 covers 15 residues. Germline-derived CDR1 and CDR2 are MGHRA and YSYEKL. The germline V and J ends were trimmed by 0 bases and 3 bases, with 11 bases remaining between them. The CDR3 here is CASSQESHSDYGYTF. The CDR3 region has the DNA TGCGCCAGCAGCCAAGAATCCCACAGTGACTATGGCTACACCTTC.

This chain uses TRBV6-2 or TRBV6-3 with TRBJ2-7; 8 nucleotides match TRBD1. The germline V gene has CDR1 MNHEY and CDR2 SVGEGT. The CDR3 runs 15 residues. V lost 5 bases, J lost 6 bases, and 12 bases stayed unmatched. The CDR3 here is CASSIYGQGISEQYF. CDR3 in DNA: TGTGCCAGCAGTATATACGGACAGGGAATCTCCGAGCAGTACTTC.

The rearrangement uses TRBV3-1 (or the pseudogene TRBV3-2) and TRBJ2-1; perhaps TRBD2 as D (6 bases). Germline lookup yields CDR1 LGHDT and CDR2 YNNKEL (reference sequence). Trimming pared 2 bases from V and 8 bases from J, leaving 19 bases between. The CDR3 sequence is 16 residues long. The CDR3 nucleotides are TGTGCCAGCAGCCAATGGTCTTCGGGGGAAAGCGATGAGCAGTTCTTC. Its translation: CASSQWSSGESDEQFF.

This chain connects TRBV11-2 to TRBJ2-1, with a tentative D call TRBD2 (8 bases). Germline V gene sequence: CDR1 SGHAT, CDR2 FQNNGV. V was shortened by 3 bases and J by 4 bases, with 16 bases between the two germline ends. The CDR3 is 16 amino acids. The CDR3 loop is CASSFREGQKYNEQFF. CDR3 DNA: TGTGCCAGCAGCTTCCGGGAGGGACAGAAATACAATGAGCAGTTCTTC.

The DNA for the CDR3 is TGTGCCAGCAGTTCACAGGGTGGAATTGAAAAACTGTTTTTT. This gives the protein CASSSQGGIEKLFF. The chain recombines TRBV6-6 with TRBJ1-4, with D tentatively TRBD1 (6 bases). V shed 4 bases and J shed 7 bases, with 13 bases lying between them. This CDR3 spans 14 amino acids. From germline, CDR1 is MNHNY and CDR2 SVGAGI (reference sequence).

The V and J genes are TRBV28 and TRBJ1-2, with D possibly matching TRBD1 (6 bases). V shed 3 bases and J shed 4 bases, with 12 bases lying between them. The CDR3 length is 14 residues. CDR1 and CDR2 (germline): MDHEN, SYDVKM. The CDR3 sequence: CASSFRGRGYGYTF. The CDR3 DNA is TGTGCCAGCAGTTTCAGGGGAAGGGGCTATGGCTACACCTTC.

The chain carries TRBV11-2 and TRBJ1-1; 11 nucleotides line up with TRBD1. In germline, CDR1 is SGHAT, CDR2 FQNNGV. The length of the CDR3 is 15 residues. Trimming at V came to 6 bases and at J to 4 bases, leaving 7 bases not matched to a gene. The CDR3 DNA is TGTGCCAGCAGTTACTCCGGGACAGGGGGCACTGAAGCTTTCTTT. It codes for CASSYSGTGGTEAFF.